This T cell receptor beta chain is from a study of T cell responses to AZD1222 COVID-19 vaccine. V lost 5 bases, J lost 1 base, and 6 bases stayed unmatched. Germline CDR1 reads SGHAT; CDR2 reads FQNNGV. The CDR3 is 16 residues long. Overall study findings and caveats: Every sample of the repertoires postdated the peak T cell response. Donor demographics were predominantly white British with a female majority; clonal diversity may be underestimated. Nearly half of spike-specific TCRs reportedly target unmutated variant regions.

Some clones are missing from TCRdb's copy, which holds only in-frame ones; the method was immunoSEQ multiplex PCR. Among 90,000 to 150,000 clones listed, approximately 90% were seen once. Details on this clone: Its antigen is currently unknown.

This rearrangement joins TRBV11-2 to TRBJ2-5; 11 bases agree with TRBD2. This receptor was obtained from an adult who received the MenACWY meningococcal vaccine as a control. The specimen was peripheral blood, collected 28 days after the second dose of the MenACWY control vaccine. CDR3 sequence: CASSPILAGGQETQYF. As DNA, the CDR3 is TGTGCCAGCAGCCCCATTCTAGCGGGGGGCCAAGAGACCCAGTACTTC.